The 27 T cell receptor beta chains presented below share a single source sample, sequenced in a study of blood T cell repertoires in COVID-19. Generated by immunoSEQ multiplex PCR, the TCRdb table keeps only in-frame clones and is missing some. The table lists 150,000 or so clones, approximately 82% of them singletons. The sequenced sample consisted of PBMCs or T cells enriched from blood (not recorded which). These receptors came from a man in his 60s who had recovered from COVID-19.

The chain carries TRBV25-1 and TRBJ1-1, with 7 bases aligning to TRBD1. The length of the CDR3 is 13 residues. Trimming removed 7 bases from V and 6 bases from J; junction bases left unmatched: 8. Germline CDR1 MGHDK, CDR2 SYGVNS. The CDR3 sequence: CASTRRGTAEAFF. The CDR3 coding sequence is TGTGCCAGCACCAGAAGGGGGACAGCTGAAGCTTTCTTT.

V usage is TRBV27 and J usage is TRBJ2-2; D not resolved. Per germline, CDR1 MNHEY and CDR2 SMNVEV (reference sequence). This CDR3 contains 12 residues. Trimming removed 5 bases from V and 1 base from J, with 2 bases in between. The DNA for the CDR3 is TGTGCCAGCAGTCTGAACACCGGGGAGCTGTTTTTT. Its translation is CASSLNTGELFF.

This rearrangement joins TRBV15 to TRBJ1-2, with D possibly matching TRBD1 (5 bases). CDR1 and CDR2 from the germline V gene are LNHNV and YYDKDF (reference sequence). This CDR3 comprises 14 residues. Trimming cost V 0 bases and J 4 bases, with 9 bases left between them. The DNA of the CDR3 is TGTGCCACCAGCAGAGATCTGGGGCCCTATGGCTACACCTTC. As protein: CATSRDLGPYGYTF.

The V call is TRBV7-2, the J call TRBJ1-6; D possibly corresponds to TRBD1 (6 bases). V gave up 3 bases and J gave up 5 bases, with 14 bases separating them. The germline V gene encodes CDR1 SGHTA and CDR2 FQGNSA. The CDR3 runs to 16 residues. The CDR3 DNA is TGTGCCAGCAGCTTTTCCCCGGGACAAAATAATTCACCCCTCCACTTT. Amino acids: CASSFSPGQNNSPLHF.

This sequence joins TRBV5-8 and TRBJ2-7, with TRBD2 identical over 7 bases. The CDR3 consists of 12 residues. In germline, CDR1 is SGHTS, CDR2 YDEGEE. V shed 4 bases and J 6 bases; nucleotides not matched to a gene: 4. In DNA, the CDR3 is TGTGCCAGCAGCCGGACTAGGGTCGAGCAGTACTTC. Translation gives CASSRTRVEQYF. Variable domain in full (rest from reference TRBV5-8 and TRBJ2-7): EAGVTQSPTHLIKTRGQQATLRCSPISGHTSVYWYQQALGLGLQFLLWYDEGEERNRGNFPPRFSGRQFPNYSSELNVNALELEDSALYLCASSRTRVEQYFGPGTRLTVT.

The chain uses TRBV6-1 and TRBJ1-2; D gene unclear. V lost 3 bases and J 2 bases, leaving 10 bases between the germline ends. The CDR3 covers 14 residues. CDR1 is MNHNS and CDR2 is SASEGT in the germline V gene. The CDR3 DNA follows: TGTGCCAGCAGTGAGGGAGGGAAAAACTATGGCTACACCTTC. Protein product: CASSEGGKNYGYTF.

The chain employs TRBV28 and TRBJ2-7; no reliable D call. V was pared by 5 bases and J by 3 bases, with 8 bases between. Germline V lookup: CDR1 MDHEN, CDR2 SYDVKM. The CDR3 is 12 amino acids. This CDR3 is CASSPPHYEQYF. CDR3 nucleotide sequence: TGTGCCAGCAGTCCCCCCCACTACGAGCAGTACTTC.

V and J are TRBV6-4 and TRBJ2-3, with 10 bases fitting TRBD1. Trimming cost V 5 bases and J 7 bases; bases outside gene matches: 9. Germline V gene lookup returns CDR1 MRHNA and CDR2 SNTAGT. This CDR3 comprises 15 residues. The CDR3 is CASSPGTGEWNTQYF. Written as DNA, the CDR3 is TGTGCCAGCAGTCCCGGGACAGGGGAATGGAATACGCAGTATTTT.

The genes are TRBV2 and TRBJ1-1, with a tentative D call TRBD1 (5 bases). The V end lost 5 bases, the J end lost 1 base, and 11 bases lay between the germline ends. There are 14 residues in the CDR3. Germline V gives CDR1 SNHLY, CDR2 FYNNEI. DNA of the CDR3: TGTGCCAGCAGTCCTAGACAGCCGAACACTGAAGCTTTCTTT. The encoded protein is CASSPRQPNTEAFF.

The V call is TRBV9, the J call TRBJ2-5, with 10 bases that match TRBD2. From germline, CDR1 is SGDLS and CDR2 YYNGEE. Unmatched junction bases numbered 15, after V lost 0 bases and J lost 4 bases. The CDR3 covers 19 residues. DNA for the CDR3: TGTGCCAGCAGCGTAGGATCGCGGCTAGCGGGAGCCAACCGAGAGACCCAGTACTTC. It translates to CASSVGSRLAGANRETQYF.

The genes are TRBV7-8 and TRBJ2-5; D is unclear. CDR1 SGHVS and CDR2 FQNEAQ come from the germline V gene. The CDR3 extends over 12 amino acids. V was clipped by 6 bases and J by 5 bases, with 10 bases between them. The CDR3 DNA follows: TGTGCCAGCAGTTCTTTAGAGGAGACCCAGTACTTC. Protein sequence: CASSSLEETQYF.

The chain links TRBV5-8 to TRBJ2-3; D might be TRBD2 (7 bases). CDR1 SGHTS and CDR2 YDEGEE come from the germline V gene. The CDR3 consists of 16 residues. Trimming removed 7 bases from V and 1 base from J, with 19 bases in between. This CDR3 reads CASVRAGASRTDTQYF. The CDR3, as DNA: TGTGCCAGCGTCCGGGCGGGGGCTTCCCGCACAGATACGCAGTATTTT. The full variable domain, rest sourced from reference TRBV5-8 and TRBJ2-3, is EAGVTQSPTHLIKTRGQQATLRCSPISGHTSVYWYQQALGLGLQFLLWYDEGEERNRGNFPPRFSGRQFPNYSSELNVNALELEDSALYLCASVRAGASRTDTQYFGPGTRLTVL.

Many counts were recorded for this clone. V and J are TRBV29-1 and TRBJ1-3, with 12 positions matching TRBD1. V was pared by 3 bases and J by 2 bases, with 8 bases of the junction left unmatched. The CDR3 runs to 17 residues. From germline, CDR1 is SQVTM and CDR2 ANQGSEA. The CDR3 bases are TGCAGCGTTGATACATCCGGGACAGGGGGCCCTGGAAACACCATATATTTT. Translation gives CSVDTSGTGGPGNTIYF.

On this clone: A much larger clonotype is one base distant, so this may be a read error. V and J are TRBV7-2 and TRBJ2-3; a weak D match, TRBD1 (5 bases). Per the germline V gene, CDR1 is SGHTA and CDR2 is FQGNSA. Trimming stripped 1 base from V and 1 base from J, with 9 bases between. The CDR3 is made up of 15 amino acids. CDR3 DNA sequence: TGTGCCAGCAGCTTAGGGCCCAGGGGCACAGATACGCAGTATTTT. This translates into CASSLGPRGTDTQYF.

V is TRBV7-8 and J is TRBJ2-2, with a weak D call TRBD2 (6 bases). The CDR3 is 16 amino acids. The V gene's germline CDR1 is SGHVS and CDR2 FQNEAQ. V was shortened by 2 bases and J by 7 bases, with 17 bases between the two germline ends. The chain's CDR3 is CASSLWDLEVGGELFF. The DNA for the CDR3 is TGTGCCAGCAGCTTATGGGACTTAGAGGTTGGCGGGGAGCTGTTTTTT.

CDR3 sequence: CASSSRGLAGEQFF. CDR3 coding DNA: TGTGCCAGCAGCTCCAGGGGACTAGCCGGTGAGCAGTTCTTC. The chain has TRBV7-3 and TRBJ2-1; the match to TRBD2 covers 9 bases. This CDR3 contains 14 residues. V was pared by 4 bases and J by 9 bases, with 7 bases of the junction left unmatched. CDR1 and CDR2 (germline): SGHTA, FQGTGA.

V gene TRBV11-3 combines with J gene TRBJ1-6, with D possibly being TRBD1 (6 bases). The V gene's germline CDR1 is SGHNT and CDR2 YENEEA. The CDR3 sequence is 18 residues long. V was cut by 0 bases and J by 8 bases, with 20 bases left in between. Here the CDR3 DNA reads TGTGCCAGCAGCTTAGATGTCACCTTACAGGGTGACGATTCACCCCTCCACTTT. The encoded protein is CASSLDVTLQGDDSPLHF.

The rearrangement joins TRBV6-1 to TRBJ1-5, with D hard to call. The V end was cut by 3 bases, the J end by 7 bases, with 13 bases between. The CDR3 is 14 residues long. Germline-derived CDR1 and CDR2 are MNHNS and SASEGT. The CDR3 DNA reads TGTGCCAGCAGTGAGGGAGGGAACTACCAGCCCCAGCATTTT. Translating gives CASSEGGNYQPQHF.

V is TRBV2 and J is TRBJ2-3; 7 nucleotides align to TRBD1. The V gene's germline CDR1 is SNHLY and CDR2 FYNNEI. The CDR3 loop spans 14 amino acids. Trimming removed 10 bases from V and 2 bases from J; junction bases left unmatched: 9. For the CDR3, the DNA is TGTGCCAACGGACAGGCCTTATTCACAGATACGCAGTATTTT. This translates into CANGQALFTDTQYF.

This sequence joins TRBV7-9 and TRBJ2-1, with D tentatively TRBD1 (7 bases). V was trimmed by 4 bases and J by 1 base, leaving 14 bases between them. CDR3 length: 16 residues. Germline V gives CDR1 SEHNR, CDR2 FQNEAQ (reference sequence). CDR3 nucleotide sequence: TGTGCCAGCAGCTCACGACAGGGAGGTTCCTACAATGAGCAGTTCTTC. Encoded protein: CASSSRQGGSYNEQFF.

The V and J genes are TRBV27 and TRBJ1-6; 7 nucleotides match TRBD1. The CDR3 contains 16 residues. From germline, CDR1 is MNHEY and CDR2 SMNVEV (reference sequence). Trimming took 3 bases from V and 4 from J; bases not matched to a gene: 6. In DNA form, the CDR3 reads TGTGCCAGCAGTTTGATCCGGGACAGATATAATTCACCCCTCCACTTT. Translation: CASSLIRDRYNSPLHF.

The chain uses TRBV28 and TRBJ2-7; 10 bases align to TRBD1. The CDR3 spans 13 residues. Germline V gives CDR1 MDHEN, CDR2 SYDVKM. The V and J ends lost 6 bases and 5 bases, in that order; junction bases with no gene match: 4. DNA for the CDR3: TGTGCCAGCAGGGACAGGGGGTTGCACGAGCAGTACTTC. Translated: CASRDRGLHEQYF.

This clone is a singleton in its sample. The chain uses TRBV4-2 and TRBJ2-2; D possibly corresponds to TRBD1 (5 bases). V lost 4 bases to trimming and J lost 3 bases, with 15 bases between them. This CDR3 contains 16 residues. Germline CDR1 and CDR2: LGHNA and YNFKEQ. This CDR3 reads CASSPLGRVDTGELFF. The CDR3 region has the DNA TGTGCCAGCAGCCCCTTGGGCAGGGTGGACACCGGGGAGCTGTTTTTT.

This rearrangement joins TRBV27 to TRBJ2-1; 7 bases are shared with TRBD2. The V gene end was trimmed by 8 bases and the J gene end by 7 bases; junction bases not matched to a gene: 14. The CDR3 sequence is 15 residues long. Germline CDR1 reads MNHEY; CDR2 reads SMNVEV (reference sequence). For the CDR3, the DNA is TGTGCCAGCCGACCCCTGGCGGGAGAAGTTAATGAGCAGTTCTTC. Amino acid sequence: CASRPLAGEVNEQFF.

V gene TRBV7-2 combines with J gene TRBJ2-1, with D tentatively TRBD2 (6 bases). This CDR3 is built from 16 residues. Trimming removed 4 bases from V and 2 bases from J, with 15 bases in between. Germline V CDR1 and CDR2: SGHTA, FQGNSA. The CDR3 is CASSSFPRGAYNEQFF. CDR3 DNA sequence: TGTGCCAGCAGCTCATTTCCGCGGGGCGCCTACAATGAGCAGTTCTTC.

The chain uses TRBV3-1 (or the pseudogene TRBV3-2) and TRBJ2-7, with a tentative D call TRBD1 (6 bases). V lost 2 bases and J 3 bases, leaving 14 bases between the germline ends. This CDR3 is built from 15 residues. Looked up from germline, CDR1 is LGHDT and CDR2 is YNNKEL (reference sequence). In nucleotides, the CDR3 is TGTGCCAGCAGCCAAACGACAGGAGTACACTACGAGCAGTACTTC. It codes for CASSQTTGVHYEQYF.

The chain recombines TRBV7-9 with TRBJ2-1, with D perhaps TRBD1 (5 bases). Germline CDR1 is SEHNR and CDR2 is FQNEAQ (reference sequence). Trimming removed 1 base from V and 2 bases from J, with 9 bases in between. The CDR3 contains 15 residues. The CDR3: CASSLGGYAYNEQFF. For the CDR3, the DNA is TGTGCCAGCAGCTTAGGGGGCTACGCCTACAATGAGCAGTTCTTC.